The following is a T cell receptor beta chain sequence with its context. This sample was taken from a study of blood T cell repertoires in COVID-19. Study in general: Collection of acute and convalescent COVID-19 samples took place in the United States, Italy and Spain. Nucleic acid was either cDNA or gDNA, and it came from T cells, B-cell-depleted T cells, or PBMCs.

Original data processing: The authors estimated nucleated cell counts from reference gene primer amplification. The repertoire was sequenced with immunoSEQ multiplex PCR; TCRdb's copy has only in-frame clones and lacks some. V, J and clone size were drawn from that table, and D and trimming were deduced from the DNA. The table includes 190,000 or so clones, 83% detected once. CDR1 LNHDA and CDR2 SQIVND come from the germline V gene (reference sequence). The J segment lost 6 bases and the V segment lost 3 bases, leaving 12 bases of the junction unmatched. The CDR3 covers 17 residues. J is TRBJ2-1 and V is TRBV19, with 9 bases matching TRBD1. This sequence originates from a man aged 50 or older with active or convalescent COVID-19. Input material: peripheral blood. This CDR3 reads CASSILGPGQGSNEQFF. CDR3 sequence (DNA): TGTGCCAGTAGTATCCTGGGTCCGGGACAGGGAAGCAATGAGCAGTTCTTC.